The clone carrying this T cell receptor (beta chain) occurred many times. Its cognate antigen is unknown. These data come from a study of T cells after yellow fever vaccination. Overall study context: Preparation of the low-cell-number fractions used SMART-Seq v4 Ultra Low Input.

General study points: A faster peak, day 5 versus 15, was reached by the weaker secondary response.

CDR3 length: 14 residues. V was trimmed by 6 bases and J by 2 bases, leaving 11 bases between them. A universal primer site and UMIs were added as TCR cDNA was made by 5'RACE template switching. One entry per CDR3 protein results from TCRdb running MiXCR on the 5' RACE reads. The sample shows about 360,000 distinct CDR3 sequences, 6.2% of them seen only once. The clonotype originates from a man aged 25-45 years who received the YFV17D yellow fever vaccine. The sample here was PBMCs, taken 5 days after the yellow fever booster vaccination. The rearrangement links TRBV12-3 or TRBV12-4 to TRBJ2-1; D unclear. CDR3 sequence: CASSPRLPYNEQFF. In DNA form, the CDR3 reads TGTGCCAGCAGCCCTAGGTTGCCCTACAATGAGCAGTTCTTC.